The T cell receptor (beta chain) described here comes from a study of PD-1 blockade in classical Hodgkin lymphoma. The time point denotes: cycle 4 day 1 (C4D1), after more than 5 weeks of nivolumab. Every patient was affected by relapse after autologous stem cell transplantation, while exposure to brentuximab vedotin was not uniform. Negative magnetic selection isolated CD4+ T cells from thawed PBMCs. Clones were sequenced by immunoSEQ multiplex PCR, and TCRdb holds only the in-frame ones, with some missing. The profile shows 34,000 or so clones, approximately 90% of them singletons. Per germline, CDR1 MDHEN and CDR2 SYDVKM. This CDR3 contains 13 residues. The ends were cut back, 4 bases at V and 1 base at J, with 7 bases in the middle.

The genes are TRBV28 and TRBJ2-5; the D gene is possibly TRBD2 (5 bases). The sequence was collected from a human donor with classical Hodgkin lymphoma. This specimen was CD4+ T cells from blood, taken before the fourth cycle of nivolumab. CDR3 residues: CASSWTLQETQYF. The CDR3 bases are TGTGCCAGCAGTTGGACTCTCCAAGAGACCCAGTACTTC.